A selection of T cell receptor beta chains follows, all from one sample in a study of cytomegalovirus exposure and HLA in healthy donors. Sequencing used immunoSEQ multiplex PCR; TCRdb keeps in-frame clones, though not all of them. Here the sample spans 200,000 or so clones, 81% being singletons. The specimen was PBMCs. The receptor source for this set is a man aged 45-65 years in good health and CMV-seronegative. The CDR3 runs from the conserved cysteine through the conserved F or W. D genes are given only for firm matches. Clone sizes are given selectively: once, few, many, or a class where the clone is expanded.

CDR3 DNA,CDR3 protein,J gene,D gene,V gene,clone size
TGTGCCAGCAGCGCTGGGGACAGAGCCAAACAAGGCTACACCTTC,CASSAGDRAKQGYTF,TRBJ1-2,TRBD1,TRBV7-6,once
TGTGCCAGCAGCTTAGGGACTAGCTACAATGAGCAGTTCTTC,CASSLGTSYNEQFF,TRBJ2-1,TRBD2,TRBV7-3,.
TGCGCCAGCAGCTTCGGGGGGCGCGGTCAGCCCCAGCATTTT,CASSFGGRGQPQHF,TRBJ1-5,.,TRBV5-1,.
TGTGCCAGCAGTGACTCTGGCGGGGGTTTTAGGACGCAGTATTTT,CASSDSGGGFRTQYF,TRBJ2-3,TRBD2,TRBV6-4,.
TGCGCCAGCAGCTTCTCTCGGACAGGAGAAAATTCACCCCTCCACTTT,CASSFSRTGENSPLHF,TRBJ1-6,TRBD1,TRBV5-1,.
TGTGCCAGCAGCTTAGCCTACAGGGTTGCTAACTATGGCTACACCTTC,CASSLAYRVANYGYTF,TRBJ1-2,.,TRBV7-9,.
TGTGCCTGGAGCCTCGAGACCCAGTACTTC,CAWSLETQYF,TRBJ2-5,.,TRBV30,.
TGCGCCAGCAGCCAAGATGATGGCAGCGACCAGCAGTTCTTC,CASSQDDGSDQQFF,TRBJ2-1,.,TRBV4-3,.
TGTGCCTCGGGGACGGGGGGCCTCACAGATACGCAGTATTTT,CASGTGGLTDTQYF,TRBJ2-3,.,TRBV2,.
TGTGCCAGCAGCTCCGGGACTGTGAACACTGAAGCTTTCTTT,CASSSGTVNTEAFF,TRBJ1-1,.,TRBV7-9,few
TGCAGTGCCACAGATAATGAAAAACTGTTTTTT,CSATDNEKLFF,TRBJ1-4,.,TRBV20-1,.
TGTGCCAGCGGCGGAGGGAGAGGTTACGAGCAGTACTTC,CASGGGRGYEQYF,TRBJ2-7,.,TRBV7-2,.
TGTGCCAGCTCACCCCAGACTGGGGCCAACGTCCTGACTTTC,CASSPQTGANVLTF,TRBJ2-6,.,TRBV18,.
TGTGCCAGCAGCCGGGAAGCTACTGGAAACACCATATATTTT,CASSREATGNTIYF,TRBJ1-3,.,TRBV7-9,few
TGTGCCAGCAGTTACGATGGACTGCCCTACAATGAGCAGTTCTTC,CASSYDGLPYNEQFF,TRBJ2-1,.,TRBV6-6,.
TGTTCCAGCAGCTCCTGGCCAGGGGGAACCTACGAGCAGTACTTC,CSSSSWPGGTYEQYF,TRBJ2-7,TRBD1,TRBV7-9,.
TGCGCCAGCAGCCAAGACGGAGGGCAACTCTATGGCTACACCTTC,CASSQDGGQLYGYTF,TRBJ1-2,.,TRBV4-3,.
TGTGCCAGCAGCCCCCGGGGTGGCAGAGACTATGGCTACACCTTC,CASSPRGGRDYGYTF,TRBJ1-2,.,TRBV7-8,.
TGTGCCAGTAGTATTGACTCACAGGGTAGAGTAGGCTCTGGGGCCAACGTCCTGACTTTC,CASSIDSQGRVGSGANVLTF,TRBJ2-6,.,TRBV19,.
TGTGCCAGCTCACCACCAGGGGCCTCCTACGAGCAGTACTTC,CASSPPGASYEQYF,TRBJ2-7,.,TRBV18,once
TGTGCCAGCAGCCGCGGGGCAGGGAATGAGCAGTTCTTC,CASSRGAGNEQFF,TRBJ2-1,.,TRBV4-2,.
TGTGCCAGCAACGAGGGGGCTGGAAACACCATATATTTT,CASNEGAGNTIYF,TRBJ1-3,.,TRBV9,.
TGCGCCAGCAGCCAAGACGGGACATGTGGCTACACCTTC,CASSQDGTCGYTF,TRBJ1-2,.,TRBV4-3,.
TGTGCCAGCAGCTTAGGGGAGACGAACACCGGGGAGCTGTTTTTT,CASSLGETNTGELFF,TRBJ2-2,.,TRBV7-9,once
TGCGCCAGCAGCCGCAGGGAACAGGGCTCCTACGAGCAGTACTTC,CASSRREQGSYEQYF,TRBJ2-7,.,TRBV5-1,.
TGTGCCAGCAGCTCTGGAGGAGGCGGGAAGTACCAAGAGACCCAGTACTTC,CASSSGGGGKYQETQYF,TRBJ2-5,.,TRBV11-2,.
TGTGCCAGCAGCTTAGTGGGGGGATCACCCCTCCACTTT,CASSLVGGSPLHF,TRBJ1-6,.,TRBV7-2,.
TGTGCTAGCAGCCGTACAGGCTCTGACTACAATGAGCAGTTCTTC,CASSRTGSDYNEQFF,TRBJ2-1,.,TRBV7-7,few